The next 9 T cell receptor beta chains were all read from a single sample in a study of T cell changes during pregnancy in multiple sclerosis. TCRdb keeps only in-frame clones here, not all; method: immunoSEQ multiplex PCR. The sample has just under 65,000 clones; over 85% are singletons. Sequenced material: CD8+ T cells from peripheral blood mononuclear cells, taken in the second trimester of pregnancy. These receptors all come from a female donor with multiple sclerosis, enrolled in a pregnancy study.

The chain couples TRBV19 to TRBJ2-1; weak D call: TRBD2 (6 bases). Between the trimmed V and J ends, which lost 7 bases and 3 bases, there was a span of 13 bases. Germline values: CDR1 LNHDA, CDR2 SQIVND (reference sequence). There are 14 residues in the CDR3. The CDR3 DNA is TGTGCCAGTAACCCGGGAGTAGGCTACAATGAGCAGTTCTTC. Its translation: CASNPGVGYNEQFF.

The rearrangement joins TRBV9 to TRBJ2-7, with 8 bases lining up with TRBD2. Germline V gene sequence: CDR1 SGDLS, CDR2 YYNGEE. V was pared by 0 bases and J by 2 bases, with 7 bases of the junction left unmatched. This CDR3 has 16 amino acids. CDR3 DNA sequence: TGTGCCAGCAGCGTAGCAGAAACTAGCGGTGCCTACGAGCAGTACTTC. As protein: CASSVAETSGAYEQYF.

The chain employs TRBV27 and TRBJ1-2, with 7 bases lining up with TRBD1. Looked up from germline, CDR1 is MNHEY and CDR2 is SMNVEV (reference sequence). This CDR3 is 13 amino acids long. V was clipped by 3 bases and J by 5 bases; unmatched bases: 3. The chain's CDR3 is CASSFPGQYGYTF. The CDR3 DNA reads as TGTGCCAGCAGTTTTCCGGGACAGTATGGCTACACCTTC.

The chain links TRBV19 to TRBJ1-1, with D perhaps matching TRBD1 (5 bases). The CDR3 is 14 residues long. The V gene lost 6 bases and the J gene lost 4 bases, with 15 bases spanning the gap. Germline CDR1 reads LNHDA; CDR2 reads SQIVND (reference sequence). The DNA of the CDR3 is TGTGCCAGTAGCCTGAACGGGGGGGGCACTGAAGCTTTCTTT. This gives the protein CASSLNGGGTEAFF. Variable domain in full (rest from reference TRBV19 and TRBJ1-1): DGGITQSPKYLFRKEGQNVTLSCEQNLNHDAMYWYRQDPGQGLRLIYYSQIVNDFQKGDIAEGYSVSREKKESFPLTVTSAQKNPTAFYLCASSLNGGGTEAFFGQGTRLTVV.

This chain joins TRBV11-2 and TRBJ2-1, with 7 nucleotides matching TRBD2. This CDR3 is 16 amino acids long. CDR1 and CDR2 from the germline V gene are SGHAT and FQNNGV. V trimming: 5 bases; J trimming: 1 base; junction bases outside the gene matches: 8. For the CDR3, the DNA is TGTGCCAGCAGCACCGAACTAGCGCAGTCCTACAATGAGCAGTTCTTC. Its protein is CASSTELAQSYNEQFF. The full variable domain, with the rest looked up from reference TRBV11-2 and TRBJ2-1, is EAGVAQSPRYKIIEKRQSVAFWCNPISGHATLYWYQQILGQGPKLLIQFQNNGVVDDSQLPKDRFSAERLKGVDSTLKIQPAKLEDSAVYLCASSTELAQSYNEQFFGPGTRLTVL.

This chain links TRBV5-1 with TRBJ2-1; 7 nucleotides align to TRBD1. CDR1 is SGHRS and CDR2 is YFSETQ in the germline V gene. This CDR3 has 13 residues. The V segment lost 3 bases and the J segment 9 bases; nucleotides outside the gene matches: 6. CDR3 sequence: CASSWRTGPEQFF. DNA of the CDR3: TGCGCCAGCAGCTGGAGGACAGGCCCTGAGCAGTTCTTC. Full variable domain (rest looked up from reference TRBV5-1 and TRBJ2-1): KAGVTQTPRYLIKTRGQQVTLSCSPISGHRSVSWYQQTPGQGLQFLFEYFSETQRNKGNFPGRFSGRQFSNSRSEMNVSTLELGDSALYLCASSWRTGPEQFFGPGTRLTVL.

The chain employs TRBV5-6 and TRBJ1-1, with D unresolved. This CDR3 is 17 amino acids long. Trimming removed 4 bases from V and 3 bases from J, with 22 bases in between. The germline V gene has CDR1 SGHDT and CDR2 YYEEEE. CDR3 residues: CASSDPSDPAGDTEAFF. In DNA form, the CDR3 reads TGTGCCAGCAGCGACCCCTCGGACCCCGCGGGAGACACTGAAGCTTTCTTT.

The chain links TRBV19 to TRBJ2-1; D is perhaps TRBD1 (5 bases). V gave up 3 bases and J gave up 2 bases, with 11 bases separating them. The germline gives CDR1 LNHDA, CDR2 SQIVND (reference sequence). The CDR3 has 15 amino acids. The CDR3 DNA follows: TGTGCCAGTAGTATTCCGACAGTGACCTACAATGAGCAGTTCTTC. This encodes CASSIPTVTYNEQFF. The full variable domain, its missing parts supplied by reference TRBV19 and TRBJ2-1, is DGGITQSPKYLFRKEGQNVTLSCEQNLNHDAMYWYRQDPGQGLRLIYYSQIVNDFQKGDIAEGYSVSREKKESFPLTVTSAQKNPTAFYLCASSIPTVTYNEQFFGPGTRLTVL.

The V gene is TRBV5-6, the J gene TRBJ2-5; 14 nucleotides agree with TRBD2. With V trimmed by 6 bases and J by 7 bases, 8 bases remained unmatched. Germline V lookup: CDR1 SGHDT, CDR2 YYEEEE. The CDR3 loop spans 15 amino acids. In DNA, the CDR3 is TGTGCCAGCAAGAGGGGACTAGCGGGAGTCGGGACCCAGTACTTC. Translating gives CASKRGLAGVGTQYF. Full variable domain (missing parts from reference TRBV5-6 and TRBJ2-5): DAGVTQSPTHLIKTRGQQVTLRCSPKSGHDTVSWYQQALGQGPQFIFQYYEEEERQRGNFPDRFSGHQFPNYSSELNVNALLLGDSALYLCASKRGLAGVGTQYFGPGTRLLVL.